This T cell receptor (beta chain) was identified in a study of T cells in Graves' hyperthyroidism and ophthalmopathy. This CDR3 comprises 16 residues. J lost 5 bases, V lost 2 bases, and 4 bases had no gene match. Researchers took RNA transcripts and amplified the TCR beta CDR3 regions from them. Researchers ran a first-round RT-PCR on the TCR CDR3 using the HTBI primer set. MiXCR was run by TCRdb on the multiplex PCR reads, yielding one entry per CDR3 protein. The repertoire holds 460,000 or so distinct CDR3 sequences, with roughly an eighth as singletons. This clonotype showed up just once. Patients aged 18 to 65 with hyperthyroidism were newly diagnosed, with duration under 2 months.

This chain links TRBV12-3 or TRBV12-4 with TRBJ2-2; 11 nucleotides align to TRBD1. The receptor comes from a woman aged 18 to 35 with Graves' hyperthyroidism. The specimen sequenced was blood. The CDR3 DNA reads TGTGCCAGCAGTTTATCCGGGACAGGGGGAACCGGGGAGCTGTTTTTT. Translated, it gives CASSLSGTGGTGELFF.